This T cell receptor beta chain derives from a study of T cell responses to AZD1222 COVID-19 vaccine. Study observations and caveats: Elevations in Spike-specific TCR breadth and depth followed administration of two AZD1222 doses. Donor demographics were predominantly white British with a female majority; clonal diversity may be underestimated.

Second-dose recipients at about 4 or about 12 weeks were treated as one pooled group. Using immunoSEQ multiplex PCR, the repertoire was profiled, and TCRdb retains in-frame clones only, with some absent. The sample contains around 140,000 clones, around 90% of which appear only once. The ends were cut back, 4 bases at V and 0 bases at J, with 16 bases in the middle. The length of the CDR3 is 17 residues. CDR1 is MDHEN, CDR2 SYDVKM, per germline. Regarding this clone: Its antigen is not known.

The specimen comprised peripheral blood, sampled 28 days after the second AZD1222 dose. The chain is built from TRBV28 and TRBJ1-3; D unresolved. The clonotype comes from an adult who received the AZD1222 COVID-19 vaccine. The CDR3 loop reads CASSSWEEGASGNTIYF. CDR3 sequence (DNA): TGTGCCAGCAGTTCCTGGGAGGAGGGAGCCTCTGGAAACACCATATATTTT.